Listed below are T cell receptor beta chains from one sample, sequenced in a study of blood T cell repertoires in COVID-19. Generated by immunoSEQ multiplex PCR, the TCRdb table keeps only in-frame clones and is missing some. The table shows about 250,000 clones, with roughly nine tenths occurring only once. Source material: peripheral blood. The receptors come from a woman aged 55-70 years who had recovered from COVID-19. Both conserved end residues are part of each CDR3. The D gene is left open where the match is weak. Not all rows give a size; the values are once, few, many and, for expanded clones, a class.

size,J,length,D,V,CDR3,DNA
once,TRBJ1-4,15,TRBD1,TRBV9,CASSDNRGLDEKLFF,TGTGCCAGCAGCGACAACAGGGGGCTGGATGAAAAACTGTTTTTT
NA,TRBJ1-1,16,TRBD1,TRBV19,CASSIRRPGQGGSAFF,TGTGCCAGTAGTATTAGAAGGCCGGGACAGGGGGGAAGTGCTTTCTTT
NA,TRBJ2-7,14,TRBD1,TRBV5-1,CASSRTGTPYEQYF,TGCGCCAGCAGTAGGACAGGGACCCCCTACGAGCAGTACTTC
once,TRBJ1-2,10,TRBD1,TRBV5-1,CASRDRGQAF,TGCGCCAGCCGGGACAGGGGGCAGGCCTTC
few,TRBJ2-5,17,TRBD2,TRBV25-1,CASSESSPGLVSETQYF,TGTGCCAGCAGTGAATCCTCCCCGGGACTAGTATCAGAGACCCAGTACTTC
NA,TRBJ2-1,16,TRBD2,TRBV3-1/TRBV3-2,CASSQGGGAIYNEQFF,TGTGCCAGCAGCCAAGGCGGGGGGGCCATCTACAATGAGCAGTTCTTC
NA,TRBJ1-4,15,TRBD1,TRBV5-1,CASSRSTGLGEKLFF,TGCGCCAGCAGCCGATCGACAGGGCTAGGTGAAAAACTGTTTTTT
NA,TRBJ2-5,14,TRBD1,TRBV2,CASSGYRGLAPQYF,TGTGCCAGCAGTGGATACAGGGGGCTGGCTCCCCAGTACTTC
NA,TRBJ2-7,15,TRBD2,TRBV7-2,CASSLGRGVIGEQYF,TGTGCCAGCAGCTTAGGGCGGGGGGTCATAGGTGAGCAGTACTTC
NA,TRBJ2-3,18,TRBD2,TRBV5-1,CASSSILPGLAGGDTQYF,TGCGCCAGCAGCTCCATCCTCCCTGGACTAGCGGGTGGAGATACGCAGTATTTT
NA,TRBJ2-5,14,NA,TRBV4-1,CASSQVAGQETQYF,TGCGCCAGCAGCCAAGTCGCAGGCCAAGAGACCCAGTACTTC
NA,TRBJ2-1,15,TRBD2,TRBV9,CASSVRGGEATEQFF,TGTGCCAGCAGCGTCCGGGGGGGCGAGGCTACTGAGCAGTTCTTC
NA,TRBJ1-1,14,NA,TRBV6-2/TRBV6-3,CASSSFPGNTEAFF,TGTGCCAGCAGTTCATTCCCCGGGAACACTGAAGCTTTCTTT
NA,TRBJ2-7,15,NA,TRBV21-1,CASLNLPCSNYEQYF,TGTGCCAGCTTAAATCTACCTTGCTCCAACTACGAGCAGTACTTC
NA,TRBJ1-5,15,NA,TRBV5-8,CASSSDRFINQPQHF,TGTGCCAGCAGCTCAGACAGGTTCATTAATCAGCCCCAGCATTTT
once,TRBJ2-3,16,TRBD2,TRBV5-1,CASSLGTSVRTDTQYF,TGCGCCAGCAGCTTGGGGACTAGCGTGCGCACAGATACGCAGTATTTT
NA,TRBJ2-3,15,TRBD2,TRBV7-3,CASSLGSGDPDTQYF,TGTGCCAGCAGCCTAGGTAGCGGGGACCCAGATACGCAGTATTTT
NA,TRBJ1-2,15,TRBD1,TRBV7-8,CASSLGTGANYGYTF,TGTGCCAGCAGCTTAGGGACAGGGGCAAACTATGGCTACACCTTC
NA,TRBJ2-5,16,TRBD2,TRBV28,CASFSPAGGGGETQYF,TGTGCCAGCTTCAGCCCAGCGGGGGGCGGGGGTGAGACCCAGTACTTC
NA,TRBJ2-7,15,NA,TRBV4-1,CASSQAYTDPYEQYF,TGCGCCAGCAGCCAAGCCTATACCGATCCCTACGAGCAGTACTTC